This T cell receptor (beta chain) was obtained from a study of shared clonotypes between healthy human individuals. Overall study context: Per donor, CD8 memory used one plate, CD8 naive used two, CD4 memory used three and CD4 naive used three. Study outcomes and limitations: Naive subsets tended to show greater estimated richness than memory subsets.

Donors, without exception, were Caucasian adults residing in Nashville, Tennessee. The CDR3 is made up of 13 amino acids. Clones were read by immunoSEQ multiplex PCR, and TCRdb kept only the in-frame ones, dropping some. The sample holds approximately 1,000,000 clones; approximately 80% are singletons and the top ten take approximately 0.9%. As for this clone: Its antigen is undetermined.

Source material: memory CD4+ T cells from PBMCs. Subset noted: CD45RA-negative fraction. The chain employs TRBV21-1 and TRBJ2-7; the D segment call TRBD1 is taken from the table without a DNA check. TRBV21-1 is recorded as a pseudogene. The TCR sequence derives from a man between 18 and 29 years old in good health. Some clones in this sample may be carry-over from other donors' samples. CDR3 protein: CASRRNRAYEQYF. Here the CDR3 DNA reads TGTGCCAGCAGGAGGAACAGGGCCTACGAGCAGTACTTC.